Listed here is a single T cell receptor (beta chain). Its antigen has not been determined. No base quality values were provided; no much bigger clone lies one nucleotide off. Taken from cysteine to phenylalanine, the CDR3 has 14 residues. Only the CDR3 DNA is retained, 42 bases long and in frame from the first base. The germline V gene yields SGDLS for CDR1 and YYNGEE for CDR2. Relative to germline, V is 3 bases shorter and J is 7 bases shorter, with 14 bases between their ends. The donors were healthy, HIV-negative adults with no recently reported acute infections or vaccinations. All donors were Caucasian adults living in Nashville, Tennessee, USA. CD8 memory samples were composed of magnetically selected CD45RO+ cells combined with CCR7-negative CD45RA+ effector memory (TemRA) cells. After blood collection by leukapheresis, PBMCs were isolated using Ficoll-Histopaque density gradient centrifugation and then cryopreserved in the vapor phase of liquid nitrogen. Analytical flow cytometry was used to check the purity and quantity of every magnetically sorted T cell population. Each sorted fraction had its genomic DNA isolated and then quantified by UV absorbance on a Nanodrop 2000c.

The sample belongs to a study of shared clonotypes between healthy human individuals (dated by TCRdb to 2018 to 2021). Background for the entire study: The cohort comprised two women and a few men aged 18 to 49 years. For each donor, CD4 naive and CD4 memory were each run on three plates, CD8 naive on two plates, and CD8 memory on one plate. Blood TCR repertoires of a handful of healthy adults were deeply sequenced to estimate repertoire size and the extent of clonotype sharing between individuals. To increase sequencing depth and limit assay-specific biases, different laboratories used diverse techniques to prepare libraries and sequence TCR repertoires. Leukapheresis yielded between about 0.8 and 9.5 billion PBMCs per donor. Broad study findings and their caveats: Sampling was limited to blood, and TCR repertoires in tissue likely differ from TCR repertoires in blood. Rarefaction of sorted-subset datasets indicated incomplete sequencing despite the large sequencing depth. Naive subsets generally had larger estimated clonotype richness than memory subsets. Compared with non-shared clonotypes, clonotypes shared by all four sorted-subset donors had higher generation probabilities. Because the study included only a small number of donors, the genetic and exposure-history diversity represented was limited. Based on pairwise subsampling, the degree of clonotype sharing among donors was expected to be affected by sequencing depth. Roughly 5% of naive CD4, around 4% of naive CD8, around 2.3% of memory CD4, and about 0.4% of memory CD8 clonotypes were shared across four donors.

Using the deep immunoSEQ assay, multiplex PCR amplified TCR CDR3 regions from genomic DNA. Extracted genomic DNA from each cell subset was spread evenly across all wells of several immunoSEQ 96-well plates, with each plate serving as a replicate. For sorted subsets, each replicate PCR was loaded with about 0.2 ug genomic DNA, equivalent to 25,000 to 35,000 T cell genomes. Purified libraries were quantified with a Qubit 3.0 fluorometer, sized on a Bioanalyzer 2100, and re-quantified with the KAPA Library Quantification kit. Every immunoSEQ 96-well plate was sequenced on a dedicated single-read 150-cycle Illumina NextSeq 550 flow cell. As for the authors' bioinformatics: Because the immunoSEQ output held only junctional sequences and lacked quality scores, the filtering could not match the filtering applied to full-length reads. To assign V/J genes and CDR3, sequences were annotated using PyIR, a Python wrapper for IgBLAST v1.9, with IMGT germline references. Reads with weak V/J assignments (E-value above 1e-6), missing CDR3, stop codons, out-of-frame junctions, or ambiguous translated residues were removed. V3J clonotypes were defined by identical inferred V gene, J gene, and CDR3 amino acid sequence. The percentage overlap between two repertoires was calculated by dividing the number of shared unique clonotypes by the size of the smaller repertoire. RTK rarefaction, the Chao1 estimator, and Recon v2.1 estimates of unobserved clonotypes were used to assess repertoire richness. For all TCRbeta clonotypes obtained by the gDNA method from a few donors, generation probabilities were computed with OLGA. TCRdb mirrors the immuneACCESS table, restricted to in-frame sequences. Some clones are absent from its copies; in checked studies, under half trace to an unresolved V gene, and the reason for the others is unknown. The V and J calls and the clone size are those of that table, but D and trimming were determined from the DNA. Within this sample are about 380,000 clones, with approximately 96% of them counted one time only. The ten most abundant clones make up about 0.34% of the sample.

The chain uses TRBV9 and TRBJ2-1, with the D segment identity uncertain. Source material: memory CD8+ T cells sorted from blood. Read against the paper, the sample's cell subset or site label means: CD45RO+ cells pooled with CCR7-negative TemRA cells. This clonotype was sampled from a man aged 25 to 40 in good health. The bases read TGTGCCAGCAGCGAGGGCCCAGATCCGAATGAGCAGTTCTTC. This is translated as CASSEGPDPNEQFF.